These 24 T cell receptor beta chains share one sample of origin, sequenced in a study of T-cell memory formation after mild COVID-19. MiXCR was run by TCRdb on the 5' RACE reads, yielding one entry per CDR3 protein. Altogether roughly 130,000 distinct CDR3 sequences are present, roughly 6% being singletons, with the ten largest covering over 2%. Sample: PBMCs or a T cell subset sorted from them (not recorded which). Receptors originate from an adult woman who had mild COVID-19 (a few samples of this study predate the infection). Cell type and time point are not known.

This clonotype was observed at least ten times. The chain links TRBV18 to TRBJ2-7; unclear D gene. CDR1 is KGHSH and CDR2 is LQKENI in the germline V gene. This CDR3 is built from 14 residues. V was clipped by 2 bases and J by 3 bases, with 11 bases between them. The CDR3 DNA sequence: TGTGCCAGCTCACCATCCTCTAGTGTCTACGAGCAGTACTTC. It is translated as CASSPSSSVYEQYF. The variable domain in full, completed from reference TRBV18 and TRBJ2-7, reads NAGVMQNPRHLVRRRGQEARLRCSPMKGHSHVYWYRQLPEEGLKFMVYLQKENIIDESGMPKERFSAEFPKEGPSILRIQQVVRGDSAAYFCASSPSSSVYEQYFGPGTRLTVT.

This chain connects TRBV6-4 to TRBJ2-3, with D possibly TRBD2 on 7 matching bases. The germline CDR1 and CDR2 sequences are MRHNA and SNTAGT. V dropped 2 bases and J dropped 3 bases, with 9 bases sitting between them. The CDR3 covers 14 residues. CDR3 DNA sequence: TGTGCCAGCAGTGACGGGGGGGCGACAGATACGCAGTATTTT. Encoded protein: CASSDGGATDTQYF.

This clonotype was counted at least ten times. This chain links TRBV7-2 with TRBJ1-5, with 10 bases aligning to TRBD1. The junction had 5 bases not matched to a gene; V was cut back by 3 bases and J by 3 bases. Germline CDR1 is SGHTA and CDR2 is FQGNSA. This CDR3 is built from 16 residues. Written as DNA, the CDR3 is TGTGCCAGCAGCTTTGGGGACAGGGGCAACAATCAGCCCCAGCATTTT. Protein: CASSFGDRGNNQPQHF. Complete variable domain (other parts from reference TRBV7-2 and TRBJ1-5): GAGVSQSPSNKVTEKGKDVELRCDPISGHTALYWYRQSLGQGLEFLIYFQGNSAPDKSGLPSDRFSAERTGGSVSTLTIQRTQQEDSAVYLCASSFGDRGNNQPQHFGDGTRLSIL.

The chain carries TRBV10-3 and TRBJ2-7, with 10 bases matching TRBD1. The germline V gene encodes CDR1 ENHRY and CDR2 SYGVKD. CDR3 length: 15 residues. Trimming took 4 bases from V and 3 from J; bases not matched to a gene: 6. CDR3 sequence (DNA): TGTGCCATCAGTGGGGGGACAGGGGAAAACTACGAGCAGTACTTC. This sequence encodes CAISGGTGENYEQYF.

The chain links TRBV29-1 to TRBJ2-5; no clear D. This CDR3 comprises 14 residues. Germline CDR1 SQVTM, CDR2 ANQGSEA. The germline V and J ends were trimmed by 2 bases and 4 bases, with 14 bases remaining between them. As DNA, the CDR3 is TGCAGCGTTGAATTAACCGTCGCCGTAGAGACCCAGTACTTC. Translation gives CSVELTVAVETQYF.

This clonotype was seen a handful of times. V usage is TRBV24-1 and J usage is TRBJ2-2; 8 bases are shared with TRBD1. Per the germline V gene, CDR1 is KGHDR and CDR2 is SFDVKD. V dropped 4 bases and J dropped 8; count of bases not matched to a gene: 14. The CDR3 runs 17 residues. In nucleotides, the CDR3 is TGTGCCACCAGTGAGCCAGACAGGGGCACCTTGGCGGGGGAGCTGTTTTTT. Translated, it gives CATSEPDRGTLAGELFF.

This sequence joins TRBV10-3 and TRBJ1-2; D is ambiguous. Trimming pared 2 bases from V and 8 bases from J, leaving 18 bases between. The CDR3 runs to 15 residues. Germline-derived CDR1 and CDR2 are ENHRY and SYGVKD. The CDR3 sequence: CAISESGVGNGGYTF. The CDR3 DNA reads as TGTGCCATCAGTGAGAGTGGGGTTGGGAATGGCGGCTACACCTTC.

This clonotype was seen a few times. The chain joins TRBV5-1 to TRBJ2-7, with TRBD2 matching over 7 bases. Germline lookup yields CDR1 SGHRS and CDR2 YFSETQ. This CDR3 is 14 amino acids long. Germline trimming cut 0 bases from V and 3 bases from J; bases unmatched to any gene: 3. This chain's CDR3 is CASSLERDGYEQYF. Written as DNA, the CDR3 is TGCGCCAGCAGCTTGGAGCGGGACGGCTACGAGCAGTACTTC.

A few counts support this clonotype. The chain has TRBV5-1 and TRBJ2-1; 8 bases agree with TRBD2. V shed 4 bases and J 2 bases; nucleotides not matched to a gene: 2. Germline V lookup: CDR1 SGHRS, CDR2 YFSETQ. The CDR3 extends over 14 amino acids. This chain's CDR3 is CASSSGRTYNEQFF. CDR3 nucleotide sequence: TGCGCCAGCAGCAGCGGGAGAACCTACAATGAGCAGTTCTTC.

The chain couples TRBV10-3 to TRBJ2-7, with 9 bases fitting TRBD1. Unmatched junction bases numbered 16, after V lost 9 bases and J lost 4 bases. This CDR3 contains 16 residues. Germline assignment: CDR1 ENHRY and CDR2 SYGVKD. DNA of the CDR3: TGTGCCATACTGCCGGGACAGGGAAGAGAGCGTTACGAGCAGTACTTC. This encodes CAILPGQGRERYEQYF.

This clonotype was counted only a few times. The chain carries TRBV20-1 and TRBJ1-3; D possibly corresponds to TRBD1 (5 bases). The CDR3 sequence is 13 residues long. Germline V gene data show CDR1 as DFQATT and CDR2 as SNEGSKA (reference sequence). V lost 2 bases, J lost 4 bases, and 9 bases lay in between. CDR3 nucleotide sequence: TGCAGTGCTAGATCAGGGATGGGAAACACCATATATTTT. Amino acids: CSARSGMGNTIYF.

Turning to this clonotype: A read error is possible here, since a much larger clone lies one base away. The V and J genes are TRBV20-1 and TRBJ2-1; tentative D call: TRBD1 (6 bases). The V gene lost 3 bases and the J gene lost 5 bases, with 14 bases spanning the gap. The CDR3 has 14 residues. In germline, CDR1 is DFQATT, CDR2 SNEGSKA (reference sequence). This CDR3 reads CSASMARGNNEQFF. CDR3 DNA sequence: TGCAGTGCTAGTATGGCAAGGGGGAACAATGAGCAGTTCTTC.

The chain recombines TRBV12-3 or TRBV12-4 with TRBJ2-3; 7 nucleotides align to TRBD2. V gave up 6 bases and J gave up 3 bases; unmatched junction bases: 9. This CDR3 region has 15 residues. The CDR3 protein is CASSAMGGGTDTQYF. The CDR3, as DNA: TGTGCCAGCAGCGCAATGGGCGGGGGAACAGATACGCAGTATTTT.

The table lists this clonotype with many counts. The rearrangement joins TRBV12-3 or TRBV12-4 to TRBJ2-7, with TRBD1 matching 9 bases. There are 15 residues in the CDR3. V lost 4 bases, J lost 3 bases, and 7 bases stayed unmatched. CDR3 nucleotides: TGTGCCAGCAGTTCCCAAGGGACAGGGAGCTACGAGCAGTACTTC. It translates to CASSSQGTGSYEQYF.

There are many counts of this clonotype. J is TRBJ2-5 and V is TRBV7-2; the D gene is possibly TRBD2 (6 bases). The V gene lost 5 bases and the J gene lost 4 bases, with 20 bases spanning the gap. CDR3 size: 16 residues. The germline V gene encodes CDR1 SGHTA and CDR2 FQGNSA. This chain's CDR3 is CASSAQGGIYLETQYF. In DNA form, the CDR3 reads TGTGCCAGCAGCGCCCAGGGCGGGATTTATTTAGAGACCCAGTACTTC.

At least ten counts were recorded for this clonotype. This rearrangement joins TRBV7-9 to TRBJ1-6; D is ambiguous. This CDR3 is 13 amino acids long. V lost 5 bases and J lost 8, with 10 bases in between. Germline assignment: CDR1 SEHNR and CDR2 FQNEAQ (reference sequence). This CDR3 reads CASSRRNDSPLHF. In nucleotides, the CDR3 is TGTGCCAGCAGCCGCCGAAATGATTCACCCCTCCACTTT. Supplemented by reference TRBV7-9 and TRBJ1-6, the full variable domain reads DTGVSQNPRHKITKRGQNVTFRCDPISEHNRLYWYRQTLGQGPEFLTYFQNEAQLEKSRLLSDRFSAERPKGSFSTLEIQRTEQGDSAMYLCASSRRNDSPLHFGNGTRLTVT.

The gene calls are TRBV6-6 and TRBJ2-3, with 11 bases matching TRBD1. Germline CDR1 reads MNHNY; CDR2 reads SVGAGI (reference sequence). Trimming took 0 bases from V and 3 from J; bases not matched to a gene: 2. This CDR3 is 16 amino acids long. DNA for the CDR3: TGTGCCAGCAGTTACTCGGGACAGGGGGTTACAGATACGCAGTATTTT. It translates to CASSYSGQGVTDTQYF.

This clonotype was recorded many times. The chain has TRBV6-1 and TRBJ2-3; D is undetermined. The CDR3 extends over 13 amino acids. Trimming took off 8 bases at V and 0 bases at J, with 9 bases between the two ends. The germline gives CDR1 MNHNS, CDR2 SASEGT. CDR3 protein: CASRLISTDTQYF. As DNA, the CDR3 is TGTGCCAGCCGTCTGATTAGCACAGATACGCAGTATTTT.

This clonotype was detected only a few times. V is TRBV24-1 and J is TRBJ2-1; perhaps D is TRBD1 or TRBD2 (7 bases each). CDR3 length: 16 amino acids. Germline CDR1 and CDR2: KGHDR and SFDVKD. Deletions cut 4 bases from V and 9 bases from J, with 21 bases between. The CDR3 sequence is CATSDPSGGEAGEQFF. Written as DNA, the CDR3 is TGTGCCACCAGTGACCCTTCAGGGGGGGAGGCCGGTGAGCAGTTCTTC.

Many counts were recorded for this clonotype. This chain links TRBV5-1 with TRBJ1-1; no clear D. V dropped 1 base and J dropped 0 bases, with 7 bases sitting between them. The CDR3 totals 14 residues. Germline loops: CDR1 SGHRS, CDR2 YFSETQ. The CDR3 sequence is CASSLLQMNTEAFF. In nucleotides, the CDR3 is TGCGCCAGCAGCTTGCTACAGATGAACACTGAAGCTTTCTTT.

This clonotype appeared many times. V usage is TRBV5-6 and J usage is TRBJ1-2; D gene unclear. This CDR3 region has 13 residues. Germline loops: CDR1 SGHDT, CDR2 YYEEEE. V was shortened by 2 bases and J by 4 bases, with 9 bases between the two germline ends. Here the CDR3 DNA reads TGTGCCAGCAGCTTAGATCTACCCTATGGCTACACCTTC. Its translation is CASSLDLPYGYTF.

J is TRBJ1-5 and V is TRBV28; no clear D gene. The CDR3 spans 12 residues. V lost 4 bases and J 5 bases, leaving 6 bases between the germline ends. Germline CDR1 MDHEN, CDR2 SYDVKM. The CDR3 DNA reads TGTGCCAGCAGTTCTTCCCATCAGCCCCAGCATTTT. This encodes CASSSSHQPQHF.

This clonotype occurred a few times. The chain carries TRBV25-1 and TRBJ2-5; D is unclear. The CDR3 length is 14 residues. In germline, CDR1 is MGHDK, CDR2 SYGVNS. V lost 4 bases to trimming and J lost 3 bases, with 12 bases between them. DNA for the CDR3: TGTGCCAGCAGTGGTAAAAAACGTGAAGAGACCCAGTACTTC. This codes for CASSGKKREETQYF.

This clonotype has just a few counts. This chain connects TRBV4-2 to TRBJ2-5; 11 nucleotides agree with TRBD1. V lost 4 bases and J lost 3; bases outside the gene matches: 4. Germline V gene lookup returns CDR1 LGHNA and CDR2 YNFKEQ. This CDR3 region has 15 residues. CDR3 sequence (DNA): TGTGCCAGCAGCCGGTGGGGACAGGGGGAAGAGACCCAGTACTTC. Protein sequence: CASSRWGQGEETQYF.